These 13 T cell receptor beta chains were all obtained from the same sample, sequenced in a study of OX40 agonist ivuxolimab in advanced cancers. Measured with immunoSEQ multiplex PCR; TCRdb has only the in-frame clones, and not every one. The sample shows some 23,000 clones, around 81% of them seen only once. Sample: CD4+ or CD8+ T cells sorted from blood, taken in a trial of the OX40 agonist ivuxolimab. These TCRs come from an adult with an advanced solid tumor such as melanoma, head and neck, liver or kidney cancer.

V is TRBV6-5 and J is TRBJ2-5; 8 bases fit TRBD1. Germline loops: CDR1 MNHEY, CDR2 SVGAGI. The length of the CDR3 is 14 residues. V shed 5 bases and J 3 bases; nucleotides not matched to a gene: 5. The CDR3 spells CASSDPGQEETQYF. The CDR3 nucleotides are TGTGCCAGCAGTGACCCGGGACAGGAAGAGACCCAGTACTTC.

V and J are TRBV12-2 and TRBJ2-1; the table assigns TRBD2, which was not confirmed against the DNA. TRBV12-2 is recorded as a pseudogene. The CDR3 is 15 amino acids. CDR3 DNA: TGTGCAAGTCGCGCGGGACTAGCGGGGCTCAATGAGCAGTTCTTC. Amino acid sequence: CASRAGLAGLNEQFF.

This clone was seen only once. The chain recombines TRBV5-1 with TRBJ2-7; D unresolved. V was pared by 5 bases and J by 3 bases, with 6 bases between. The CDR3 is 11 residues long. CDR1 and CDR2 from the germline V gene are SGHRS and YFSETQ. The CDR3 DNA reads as TGCGCCAGCAGTTCAGACTACGAGCAGTACTTC. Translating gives CASSSDYEQYF.

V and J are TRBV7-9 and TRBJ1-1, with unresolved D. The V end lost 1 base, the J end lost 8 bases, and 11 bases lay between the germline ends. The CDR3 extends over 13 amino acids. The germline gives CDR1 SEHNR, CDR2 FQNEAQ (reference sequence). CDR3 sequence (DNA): TGTGCCAGCAGCTTAGGTGGGCTCTTCGAAGCTTTCTTT. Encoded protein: CASSLGGLFEAFF.

This chain's CDR3 is CASSLAGTYEQYF. For the CDR3, the DNA is TGTGCCAGCAGTTTGGCCGGGACCTACGAGCAGTACTTC. This chain connects TRBV27 to TRBJ2-7; maybe TRBD2 (5 bases). The ends were cut back, 3 bases at V and 2 bases at J, with 8 bases in the middle. The CDR3 consists of 13 residues. Germline V lookup: CDR1 MNHEY, CDR2 SMNVEV (reference sequence).

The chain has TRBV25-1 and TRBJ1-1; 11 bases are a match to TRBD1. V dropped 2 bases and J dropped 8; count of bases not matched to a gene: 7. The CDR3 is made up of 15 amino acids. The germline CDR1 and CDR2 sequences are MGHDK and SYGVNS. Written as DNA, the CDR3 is TGTGCCAGCAGTGAAGGGCGGACAGGGGGCTGGGAAGCTTTCTTT. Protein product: CASSEGRTGGWEAFF.

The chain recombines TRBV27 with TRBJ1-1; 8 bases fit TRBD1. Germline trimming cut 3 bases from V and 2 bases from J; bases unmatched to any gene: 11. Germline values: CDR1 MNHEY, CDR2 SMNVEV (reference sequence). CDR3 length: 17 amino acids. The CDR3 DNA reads TGTGCCAGCAGTTTCTGGACAGGGAGGACCTCTAACACTGAAGCTTTCTTT. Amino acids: CASSFWTGRTSNTEAFF.

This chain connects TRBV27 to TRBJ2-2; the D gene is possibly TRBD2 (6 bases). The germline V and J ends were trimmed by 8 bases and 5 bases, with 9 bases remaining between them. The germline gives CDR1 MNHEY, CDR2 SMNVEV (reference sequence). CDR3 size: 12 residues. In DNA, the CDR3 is TGTGCCAGCGCCGCGGGGACCGGGGAGCTGTTTTTT. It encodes CASAAGTGELFF.

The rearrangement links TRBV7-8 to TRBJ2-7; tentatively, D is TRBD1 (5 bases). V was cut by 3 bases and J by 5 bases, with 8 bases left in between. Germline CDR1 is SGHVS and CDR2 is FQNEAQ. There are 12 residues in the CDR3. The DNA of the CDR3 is TGTGCCAGCAGCTTCAGGGTAGACGAGCAGTACTTC. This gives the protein CASSFRVDEQYF. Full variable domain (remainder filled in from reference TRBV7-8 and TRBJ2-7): GAGVSQSPRYKVAKRGQDVALRCDPISGHVSLFWYQQALGQGPEFLTYFQNEAQLDKSGLPSDRFFAERPEGSVSTLKIQRTQQEDSAVYLCASSFRVDEQYFGPGTRLTVT.

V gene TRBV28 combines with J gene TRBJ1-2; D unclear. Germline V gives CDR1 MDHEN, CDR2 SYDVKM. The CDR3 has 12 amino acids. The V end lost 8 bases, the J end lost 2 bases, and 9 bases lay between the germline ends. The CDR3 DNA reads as TGTGCCAGCCGACCGGGAAACTATGGCTACACCTTC. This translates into CASRPGNYGYTF.

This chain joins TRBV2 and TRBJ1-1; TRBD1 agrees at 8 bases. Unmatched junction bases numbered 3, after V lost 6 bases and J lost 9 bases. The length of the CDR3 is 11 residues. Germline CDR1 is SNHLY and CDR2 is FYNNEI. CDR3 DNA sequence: TGTGCCAGCAGGGGACAGGTAAAAGCTTTCTTT. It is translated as CASRGQVKAFF.

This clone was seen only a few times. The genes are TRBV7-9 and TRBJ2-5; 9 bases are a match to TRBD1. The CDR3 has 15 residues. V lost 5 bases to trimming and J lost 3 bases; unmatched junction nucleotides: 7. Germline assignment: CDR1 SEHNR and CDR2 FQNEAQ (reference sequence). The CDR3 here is CASSAGQGSKETQYF. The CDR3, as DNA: TGTGCCAGCAGCGCGGGACAGGGATCAAAAGAGACCCAGTACTTC.

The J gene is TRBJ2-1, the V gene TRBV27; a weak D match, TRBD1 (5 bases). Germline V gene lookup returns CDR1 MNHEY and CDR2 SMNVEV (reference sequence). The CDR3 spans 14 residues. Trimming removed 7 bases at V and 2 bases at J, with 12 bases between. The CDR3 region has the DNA TGTGCCAGCATGTCACAGGCAACCTACAATGAGCAGTTCTTC. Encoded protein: CASMSQATYNEQFF.